What follows are 23 T cell receptor beta chains derived from one specimen sequenced in a study of Ad26.COV2.S vaccination and SARS-CoV-2 variants. Sequencing used immunoSEQ multiplex PCR; TCRdb keeps in-frame clones, though not all of them. The sample comprises a few hundred thousand clones, around 90% of which are singletons, and 3.4% rests with the top ten. Treatment here: around 19 received Ad26.COV2.S at low or high dose, single or two shots; about 5 received placebo; per-sample allocation not given. Sampling was done on day 63 after the first vaccine or placebo injection. Sequencing was performed on peripheral blood, taken in a trial of Ad26.COV2.S vaccine versus placebo. The receptor source for this set is a person aged 18-65 years who received the Ad26.COV2.S COVID-19 vaccine or a placebo.

The V gene is TRBV2, the J gene TRBJ2-3; D tentatively fits TRBD1 or TRBD2 (5 bases each). The CDR3 runs to 15 residues. V lost 8 bases, J lost 3 bases, and 18 bases lay in between. Germline CDR1 reads SNHLY; CDR2 reads FYNNEI. Written as DNA, the CDR3 is TGTGCCAGCTGTTATCAAGGGACCCCAACAGATACGCAGTATTTT. This codes for CASCYQGTPTDTQYF.

The chain combines TRBV4-2 with TRBJ2-7; 9 bases are a match to TRBD1. Germline values: CDR1 LGHNA, CDR2 YNFKEQ. CDR3 length: 14 amino acids. V trimming: 5 bases; J trimming: 4 bases; junction bases outside the gene matches: 6. The CDR3 nucleotides read TGTGCCAGCAGCGGTACAGGGGGCGGTTACGAGCAGTACTTC. Translation: CASSGTGGGYEQYF.

This clone was seen a single time. The chain couples TRBV30 to TRBJ2-1, with 10 bases lining up with TRBD2. This CDR3 spans 14 amino acids. The trim removed 6 bases at V and 2 bases at J, leaving 4 bases unmatched. Germline CDR1 is GTSNPN and CDR2 is SVGIG (reference sequence). CDR3 protein: CACDGLAAYNEQFF. CDR3 coding DNA: TGTGCCTGCGACGGACTAGCGGCCTACAATGAGCAGTTCTTC.

The V gene is TRBV13, the J gene TRBJ1-2, with 8 bases that match TRBD1. V was pared by 5 bases and J by 4 bases, with 3 bases of the junction left unmatched. Germline lookup yields CDR1 PRHDT and CDR2 FYEKMQ (reference sequence). This CDR3 contains 13 residues. Here the CDR3 DNA reads TGTGCCAGCAGCAAGGACAGGGCCTATGGCTACACCTTC. Encoded protein: CASSKDRAYGYTF.

The chain couples TRBV19 to TRBJ2-7; D gene ambiguous. The V and J ends lost 5 bases and 3 bases respectively, with 11 bases between them. Germline V gene sequence: CDR1 LNHDA, CDR2 SQIVND (reference sequence). CDR3 length: 13 amino acids. In DNA form, the CDR3 reads TGTGCCAGTAGTGCCACTCATCACTACGAGCAGTACTTC. It codes for CASSATHHYEQYF. The whole variable domain, filled in from reference TRBV19 and TRBJ2-7, reads DGGITQSPKYLFRKEGQNVTLSCEQNLNHDAMYWYRQDPGQGLRLIYYSQIVNDFQKGDIAEGYSVSREKKESFPLTVTSAQKNPTAFYLCASSATHHYEQYFGPGTRLTVT.

The chain is built from TRBV11-2 and TRBJ1-5, with D perhaps matching TRBD1 (5 bases). The CDR3 extends over 15 amino acids. V was pared by 6 bases and J by 0 bases, with 12 bases between. The V gene's germline CDR1 is SGHAT and CDR2 FQNNGV. In DNA, the CDR3 is TGTGCCAGCAGTCCCGGGACCGATAGCAATCAGCCCCAGCATTTT. Protein product: CASSPGTDSNQPQHF. The full variable domain, its missing parts supplied by reference TRBV11-2 and TRBJ1-5, is EAGVAQSPRYKIIEKRQSVAFWCNPISGHATLYWYQQILGQGPKLLIQFQNNGVVDDSQLPKDRFSAERLKGVDSTLKIQPAKLEDSAVYLCASSPGTDSNQPQHFGDGTRLSIL.

V is TRBV19 and J is TRBJ2-1; TRBD1 might be the D (6 bases). The CDR3 runs to 13 residues. Trimming removed 7 bases at V and 2 bases at J, with 9 bases between. Germline CDR1 and CDR2: LNHDA and SQIVND (reference sequence). CDR3 protein: CASTTGPYNEQFF. The CDR3 DNA is TGTGCCAGTACGACAGGTCCCTACAATGAGCAGTTCTTC.

This clone was seen a single time. This chain uses TRBV9 with TRBJ2-3; TRBD2 might be the D (7 bases). Looked up from germline, CDR1 is SGDLS and CDR2 is YYNGEE. V dropped 3 bases and J dropped 0 bases, with 17 bases sitting between them. CDR3 length: 17 residues. The CDR3 region is CASSALWAGASTDTQYF. Here the CDR3 DNA reads TGTGCCAGCAGCGCCCTATGGGCGGGGGCAAGCACAGATACGCAGTATTTT.

The J gene is TRBJ1-6, the V gene TRBV15; possible D gene TRBD1, 5 bases. From germline, CDR1 is LNHNV and CDR2 YYDKDF (reference sequence). V shed 0 bases and J shed 3 bases, with 9 bases lying between them. This CDR3 comprises 16 residues. The CDR3 spells CATSRDRQLYNSPLHF. CDR3 DNA: TGTGCCACCAGCAGAGATCGACAGCTCTATAATTCACCCCTCCACTTT. The whole variable domain, remainder taken from reference TRBV15 and TRBJ1-6, is DAMVIQNPRYQVTQFGKPVTLSCSQTLNHNVMYWYQQKSSQAPKLLFHYYDKDFNNEADTPDNFQSRRPNTSFCFLDIRSPGLGDTAMYLCATSRDRQLYNSPLHFGNGTRLTVT.

The gene calls are TRBV11-2 and TRBJ2-7; TRBD1 agrees at 9 bases. Germline V gene sequence: CDR1 SGHAT, CDR2 FQNNGV. The V segment lost 5 bases and the J segment 2 bases; nucleotides outside the gene matches: 7. CDR3 size: 15 residues. The CDR3 DNA reads as TGTGCCAGCAGCCCCACGGACAGGGGAACCTACGAGCAGTACTTC. This sequence encodes CASSPTDRGTYEQYF.

This chain joins TRBV19 and TRBJ1-6; D remains ambiguous. The CDR3 is made up of 16 amino acids. Germline values: CDR1 LNHDA, CDR2 SQIVND (reference sequence). The ends were cut back, 4 bases at V and 6 bases at J, with 16 bases in the middle. Written as DNA, the CDR3 is TGTGCCAGTAGTAGAGGGCTTACAGCGACTAATTCACCCCTCCACTTT. Protein product: CASSRGLTATNSPLHF. Filled out from reference TRBV19 and TRBJ1-6, the complete variable domain reads DGGITQSPKYLFRKEGQNVTLSCEQNLNHDAMYWYRQDPGQGLRLIYYSQIVNDFQKGDIAEGYSVSREKKESFPLTVTSAQKNPTAFYLCASSRGLTATNSPLHFGNGTRLTVT.

The chain combines TRBV10-3 with TRBJ2-7; 9 nucleotides align to TRBD1. The CDR3 extends over 13 amino acids. The junction had 6 bases not matched to a gene; V was cut back by 10 bases and J by 2 bases. Germline CDR1 is ENHRY and CDR2 is SYGVKD. CDR3 region: CASVQGATYEQYF. CDR3 sequence (DNA): TGTGCCAGCGTACAGGGGGCGACCTACGAGCAGTACTTC.

The chain combines TRBV7-2 with TRBJ2-2; perhaps TRBD1 as D (6 bases). The V gene lost 4 bases and the J gene lost 4 bases, with 16 bases spanning the gap. Germline-derived CDR1 and CDR2 are SGHTA and FQGNSA. The CDR3 is 16 amino acids. For the CDR3, the DNA is TGTGCCAGCAGCTCCACTACAGGGAAGGTCACCGGGGAGCTGTTTTTT. Translated: CASSSTTGKVTGELFF.

This clone was picked up a small number of times. V and J are TRBV2 and TRBJ1-1; D might be TRBD1 (5 bases). Per the germline V gene, CDR1 is SNHLY and CDR2 is FYNNEI. V was trimmed by 8 bases and J by 0 bases, leaving 7 bases between them. This CDR3 is built from 12 residues. The CDR3 nucleotides are TGTGCCAGCGGGGGAGTGAACACTGAAGCTTTCTTT. Amino acid sequence: CASGGVNTEAFF.

The chain recombines TRBV4-1 with TRBJ1-4; 7 positions agree with TRBD1. Losses at the gene ends were 5 bases for V and 7 bases for J; bases not matched to a gene: 4. The germline V gene has CDR1 MGHRA and CDR2 YSYEKL. There are 13 residues in the CDR3. Written as DNA, the CDR3 is TGCGCCAGCAGCAGGGGGCTCGGTGAAAAACTGTTTTTT. It encodes CASSRGLGEKLFF.

This clone showed up just a few times. The gene calls are TRBV5-8 and TRBJ1-6; D gene ambiguous. Germline assignment: CDR1 SGHTS and CDR2 YDEGEE. The CDR3 extends over 15 amino acids. V was clipped by 4 bases and J by 0 bases, with 8 bases between them. CDR3 residues: CASSGGSSYNSPLHF. DNA for the CDR3: TGTGCCAGCAGCGGAGGGAGCTCCTATAATTCACCCCTCCACTTT.

The chain recombines TRBV11-2 with TRBJ1-1; 8 bases match TRBD1. The V segment lost 5 bases and the J segment 5 bases; nucleotides outside the gene matches: 7. The CDR3 contains 14 residues. Germline V gene sequence: CDR1 SGHAT, CDR2 FQNNGV. The CDR3 coding sequence is TGTGCCAGCAGCCGTACAGGGGGTGGTACTGAAGCTTTCTTT. It translates to CASSRTGGGTEAFF. The full variable domain, its missing parts supplied by reference TRBV11-2 and TRBJ1-1, is EAGVAQSPRYKIIEKRQSVAFWCNPISGHATLYWYQQILGQGPKLLIQFQNNGVVDDSQLPKDRFSAERLKGVDSTLKIQPAKLEDSAVYLCASSRTGGGTEAFFGQGTRLTVV.

The chain joins TRBV6-5 to TRBJ1-3; no clear D. The CDR3 has 14 residues. Trimming left V 6 bases short and J 2 bases short, with 11 bases between. Germline CDR1 MNHEY, CDR2 SVGAGI. The CDR3 DNA reads TGTGCCAGCAGGCGGGGTGACCCTGGAAACACCATATATTTT. Translating it yields CASRRGDPGNTIYF.

The chain is built from TRBV3-1 (or the pseudogene TRBV3-2) and TRBJ2-5; unclear D gene. The CDR3 totals 16 residues. Trimming cost V 3 bases and J 1 base, with 15 bases left between them. Per the germline V gene, CDR1 is LGHDT and CDR2 is YNNKEL (reference sequence). DNA of the CDR3: TGTGCCAGCAGCCAGGGTTTGTTCGACTTCCAAGAGACCCAGTACTTC. Its protein is CASSQGLFDFQETQYF.

CDR3 in amino acids: CASSRERGGLDTQYF. The CDR3 DNA follows: TGTGCCAGCTCACGTGAGCGGGGGGGCCTGGATACGCAGTATTTT. This chain links TRBV18 with TRBJ2-3; 10 nucleotides match TRBD2. The trim removed 4 bases at V and 6 bases at J, leaving 7 bases unmatched. Per the germline V gene, CDR1 is KGHSH and CDR2 is LQKENI. The CDR3 is 15 amino acids.

This clone was counted a single time. The V call is TRBV9, the J call TRBJ1-1; D remains unclear. The CDR3 spans 13 residues. Deletions cut 0 bases from V and 4 bases from J, with 7 bases between. From germline, CDR1 is SGDLS and CDR2 YYNGEE. The CDR3 loop reads CASSVDGLTEAFF. The CDR3 coding sequence is TGTGCCAGCAGCGTAGACGGACTCACTGAAGCTTTCTTT.

This chain joins TRBV28 and TRBJ1-1; tentative D call: TRBD1 (5 bases). Trimming took off 3 bases at V and 5 bases at J, with 13 bases between the two ends. CDR1 MDHEN and CDR2 SYDVKM come from the germline V gene. The CDR3 covers 14 residues. This CDR3 is CASSFGGDGTEAFF. The CDR3 DNA reads TGTGCCAGCAGTTTCGGGGGGGATGGAACTGAAGCTTTCTTT.

The chain carries TRBV7-9 and TRBJ1-2, with D possibly being TRBD1 (5 bases). Per germline, CDR1 SEHNR and CDR2 FQNEAQ (reference sequence). The V end lost 5 bases, the J end lost 7 bases, and 20 bases lay between the germline ends. The CDR3 runs to 15 residues. CDR3 protein: CASSHGTPLDVGYTF. CDR3 sequence (DNA): TGTGCCAGCAGCCACGGGACGCCACTGGATGTTGGCTACACCTTC.